This T cell receptor beta chain was obtained from a study of blood T cell repertoires in COVID-19. Study-wide background: The study drew acute and convalescent COVID-19 samples from the United States, Italy and Spain.

The CDR3 has 15 amino acids. Germline assignment: CDR1 SNHLY and CDR2 FYNNEI. The V segment lost 7 bases and the J segment 6 bases; nucleotides outside the gene matches: 9. Authors' analysis steps: It was from reference gene primer amplification that nucleated cell counts were estimated. TCRdb's table, derived via immunoSEQ multiplex PCR, lists solely in-frame clones and lacks some. Clone size and the V and J calls come from that table; the DNA yielded D and trimming. The sample lists roughly 380,000 clones, 85% seen once, with 3.6% in the top ten. Sequenced sample: peripheral blood. The TCR was taken from a woman under 30 with acute or convalescent COVID-19. The J gene is TRBJ2-7, the V gene TRBV2, with 13 bases that match TRBD2. The DNA of the CDR3 is TGTGCCAGCAACCCCACCGGGACTAGCGGGGTCGAGCAGTACTTC. This encodes CASNPTGTSGVEQYF.